This TCR beta chain was identified during a study of blood T cell repertoires in COVID-19. Across the study: Specimens from acute and convalescent COVID-19 originated in the United States, Italy and Spain. PBMCs, B-cell-depleted T cells, or T cells provided the cDNA or gDNA that made up the material.

Deletions cut 3 bases from V and 4 bases from J, with 8 bases between. Germline CDR1 SGHRS, CDR2 YFSETQ. The CDR3 is 12 residues long. Per the study methods: Reference gene primer amplification gave estimated nucleated cell counts. Method: immunoSEQ multiplex PCR; TCRdb's copy keeps in-frame clones and lacks some. The DNA gave D and trimming, while V, J and clone size come from that table. The table lists 110,000 or so clones, 65% to 90% of them singletons. The chain recombines TRBV5-1 with TRBJ2-7, with a tentative D call TRBD1 (5 bases). The sample consisted of peripheral blood. The receptor's source is a human donor in a cohort sampled during active COVID-19. The CDR3 loop is CASSSDSYEQYF. Here the CDR3 DNA reads TGCGCCAGCAGCTCCGACAGTTACGAGCAGTACTTC. Looking up the rest from reference TRBV5-1 and TRBJ2-7 gives the full variable domain: KAGVTQTPRYLIKTRGQQVTLSCSPISGHRSVSWYQQTPGQGLQFLFEYFSETQRNKGNFPGRFSGRQFSNSRSEMNVSTLELGDSALYLCASSSDSYEQYFGPGTRLTVT.